This T cell receptor beta chain was sequenced for a study of Ad26.COV2.S vaccination and SARS-CoV-2 variants. General study findings and limits: It was vaccine recipients, not placebo recipients, who had the higher spike-specific TCR breadth. Considerable breadth of spike-specific CD8+ and CD4+ T cell responses has reportedly been documented following vaccination. In TCR breadth and depth analyses, total T cell responses may have been underestimated. Recipients of either vaccine or placebo displayed similar breadth of non-spike TCRs.

The CDR3 has 15 amino acids. The V gene's germline CDR1 is SGDLS and CDR2 YYNGEE. J gave up 3 bases and V 4 bases, and 8 bases lay outside the gene matches. This table comes from immunoSEQ multiplex PCR, and its TCRdb copy is limited to in-frame clones, with some not included. The repertoire consists of 85,000 to 120,000 clones, with around 81% occurring once and the leading ten covering 15% to 20%. A word on this clone: Antigen specificity is unknown.

Here the sequenced sample was peripheral blood, taken after recovery from COVID-19. The gene calls are TRBV9 and TRBJ2-3; 7 bases are a match to TRBD1. The receptor comes from a human donor who had recovered from COVID-19. The CDR3 reads CASSSRQGATDTQYF. In nucleotides, the CDR3 is TGTGCCAGCAGCTCCCGACAGGGAGCAACAGATACGCAGTATTTT.